This T cell receptor (beta chain) was retrieved from a study of blood T cell repertoires in COVID-19. Study background: COVID-19 samples, acute and convalescent, were from the United States, Italy and Spain. PBMCs, B-cell-depleted T cells, or T cells provided the cDNA or gDNA that made up the material.

The ends were cut back, 6 bases at V and 6 bases at J, with 15 bases in the middle. The CDR3 covers 13 residues. CDR1 is SQVTM and CDR2 is ANQGSEA in the germline V gene. Per the study methods: Amplification of reference gene primers provided the estimated nucleated cell counts. TCRdb's table, derived via immunoSEQ multiplex PCR, lists solely in-frame clones and lacks some. That table gives V, J and clone size, and the DNA gave D and trimming. Of under 130,000 clones in the sample, about 75% are singletons; the top ten hold approximately 5.9%. Sequences were obtained from peripheral blood. This receptor was identified in a man older than 75 with acute or convalescent COVID-19. The chain combines TRBV29-1 with TRBJ2-1, with D possibly TRBD2 on 5 matching bases. The CDR3 here is CSVSGAVGNEQFF. The CDR3 DNA sequence: TGCAGCGTGAGCGGAGCCGTAGGCAATGAGCAGTTCTTC.